These T cell receptor beta chains were read from a single sample in a study of blood T cell repertoires in COVID-19. Repertoires were generated with immunoSEQ multiplex PCR, while TCRdb's copy carries only in-frame clones and drops some. The sample consists of approximately 400,000 clones, about 91% of them appearing once. The sequencing sample was made of peripheral blood. Every receptor here comes from a woman aged 50 to 60 with COVID-19, enrolled during active disease. Both conserved end residues are part of each CDR3. A D gene is named only where the DNA matches it firmly. Size values are once, few and many counts, or a class for expanded clones, and some rows have none.

clone size	D gene	V gene	J gene	CDR3 DNA	CDR3 protein
NA	TRBD1	TRBV27	TRBJ1-1	TGTGCCAGCATCATGAGACAGGGGGTAGGTGAAGCTTTCTTT	CASIMRQGVGEAFF
NA	NA	TRBV2	TRBJ2-5	TGTGCCAGCGCGGTGGTGGGACTCACAGAGACCCAGTACTTC	CASAVVGLTETQYF
NA	NA	TRBV9	TRBJ2-1	TGTGCCAGCAGCGTAGCGGAGAGCTCCTACAATGAGCAGTTCTTC	CASSVAESSYNEQFF
NA	NA	TRBV6-5	TRBJ2-2	TGTGCCAGCAAAGAGGGAAGCACCGGGGAGCTGTTTTTT	CASKEGSTGELFF
NA	NA	TRBV7-9	TRBJ1-1	TGTGCCAGCAGCTTAACTTCCGGAGTGTCTGAAGCTTTCTTT	CASSLTSGVSEAFF
NA	TRBD1	TRBV30	TRBJ2-2	TGTGCCTGGAGCCCGACCGGGACAGGTGACGGGGAGCTGTTTTTT	CAWSPTGTGDGELFF
NA	NA	TRBV13	TRBJ1-1	TGTGCCAGCACCCCCCCATCGGCGGGCACTGAAGCTTTCTTT	CASTPPSAGTEAFF
NA	NA	TRBV5-1	TRBJ1-5	TGCGCCAGCAGCTTAGGGGTAGGCAATCAGCCCCAGCATTTT	CASSLGVGNQPQHF
NA	TRBD2	TRBV4-2	TRBJ2-3	TGTGCCAGCAGCCCGACTAGCGGGGGGACGGATACGCAGTATTTT	CASSPTSGGTDTQYF
once	NA	TRBV19	TRBJ1-1	TGTGCCAGTAGTATGACAGGCCGGGCTATTGGCGAAGCTTTCTTT	CASSMTGRAIGEAFF
NA	TRBD2	TRBV7-2	TRBJ2-1	TGTGCCAGCAGCTTAGCTTCTGGTTCGAGCGGGGGGGCCCGCGAGCAGTTCTTC	CASSLASGSSGGAREQFF
NA	TRBD1	TRBV5-1	TRBJ1-2	TGCGCCAGCAGCTCACAGACAGGGGGTCGGTATGGCTACACCTTC	CASSSQTGGRYGYTF
NA	NA	TRBV3-1/TRBV3-2	TRBJ1-1	TGTGCCAGCAGCTCCCTGGAGGGTACTGAAGCTTTCTTT	CASSSLEGTEAFF
NA	NA	TRBV10-3	TRBJ1-2	TGTGCCATCAGTGATCGGGGGAGAGACAGCCTCTATGGCTACACCTTC	CAISDRGRDSLYGYTF
NA	TRBD1	TRBV7-9	TRBJ2-5	TGTGCCAGCAGCTTCACACAGGGGTATCCAGGACAAGAGACCCAGTACTTC	CASSFTQGYPGQETQYF
NA	NA	TRBV5-4	TRBJ2-3	TGTGCCAGCAGCCGCGTGGGCACAGATACGCAGTATTTT	CASSRVGTDTQYF
NA	NA	TRBV21-1	TRBJ1-1	TGTGCCCCACGGGGGGCCAGCACTGAAGCTTTCTTT	CAPRGASTEAFF
NA	NA	TRBV6-5	TRBJ1-4	TGTGCCAGCAAAGAAGGGGGAAAACTGTTTTTT	CASKEGGKLFF
NA	NA	TRBV19	TRBJ1-5	TGTGCCAGTAGTACGGGGTCTCAGCCCCAGCATTTT	CASSTGSQPQHF
NA	TRBD1	TRBV30	TRBJ2-1	TGTGCCTACTCTAGGACAGGGGTTGGTGAGCAGTTCTTC	CAYSRTGVGEQFF